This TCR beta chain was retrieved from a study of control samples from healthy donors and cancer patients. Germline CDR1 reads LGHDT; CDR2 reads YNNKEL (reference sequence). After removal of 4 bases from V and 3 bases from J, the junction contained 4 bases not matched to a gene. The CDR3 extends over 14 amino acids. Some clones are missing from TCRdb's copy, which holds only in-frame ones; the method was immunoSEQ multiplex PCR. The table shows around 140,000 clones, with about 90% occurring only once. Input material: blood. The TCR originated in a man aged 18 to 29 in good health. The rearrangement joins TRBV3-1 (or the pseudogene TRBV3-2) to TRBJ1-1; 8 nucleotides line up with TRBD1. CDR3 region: CASSLQGADTEAFF. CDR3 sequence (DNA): TGTGCCAGCAGCCTTCAGGGGGCCGACACTGAAGCTTTCTTT.